This T cell receptor (beta chain) was documented in a study of cytomegalovirus exposure and HLA in healthy donors (dated 2017 in TCRdb). With respect to the entire study: An earlier analysis of roughly 630 of the donors reported 250 to 300 Gb of sequence data and more than 90 million unique TCR beta sequences from some 180 million T cells. Of the roughly 400 genotyped donors, 70% to 90% were placed in the genetic ancestry cluster associated with self-reported Caucasian donors. A separate validation cohort of roughly 130 different subjects was used in addition to the roughly 620-subject first cohort. Among about 400 genotyped donors of the cohort, an average of around 240,000 unique TCR beta nucleotide sequences was sequenced per donor, of which roughly 17% were non-productive. Every discovery cohort repertoire had been produced on one sequencing platform. The study aimed to test whether signatures of past pathogen exposure could be identified by cataloging public T cell receptors. Donor age, sex, ethnicity and CMV serostatus were compiled together with the repertoire data. Approximately 300 gigabases of sequencing data and approximately 92 million unique TCR sequences made up an early release that covered several hundred HLA-typed donors. The number of typed donors differed by locus: about 620-640 for A, B, C, DRB1 and DQB1; some 540 for DQA1; 606 for DPA1; and 450 to 480 for DPB1. Using immunosequencing, the study profiled T cell repertoires from around 680 subjects and related those repertoires to cytomegalovirus serostatus. High-throughput TCR immunosequencing, statistical association of individual TCRs with disease status, and machine learning were combined to predict cytomegalovirus infection status. In an earlier analysis of 500 to 650 of the donors, high-throughput TCR beta sequencing was used to judge whether each TCR beta V gene segment behaved as functional or pseudogenic. HLA typing covered class I and class II loci at four-digit resolution. In a later genetic analysis, genome-wide SNP genotypes for about three fifths of the 666 donors were used, and that subset was treated as a discovery cohort. Roughly five DR-DQ haplotypes were handled as single units for association and clustering because linkage in the cohort was strong. To study patterns of TCR occurrence, a later analysis re-analyzed previously published TCR beta repertoires from 666 donors and added high-resolution HLA genotyping. Rather than drawing on any new phenotypic data, the later analysis identified candidate immune exposures from TCR beta sequences and the way those sequences occurred across donors. Paper-wide results and their limitations: Cytomegalovirus status was reported to be diagnosed by the classifier with high specificity and sensitivity in both the original and validation cohorts. A further reported finding was that TCR beta sequences accurately predicted the HLA-A and HLA-B alleles for most subjects in the first cohort. Because counts were too low, around 17 rarely observed V segments, including chromosome 9 orphons, were left out of the earlier analysis of about 500 of the donors. A later genetic analysis reported fewer N-insertions in productive TCRs among donors in an Asian-associated ancestry cluster than the roughly 690-donor mean. CMV serostatus was the only immune exposure information available for the cohort. Correlated functional status among segregating V segments might be attributable to linkage disequilibrium, but an unknown experimental factor could not be ruled out. A later analysis found that most CMV-associated TCR beta chains appeared HLA-restricted, with HLA associations seemingly driven largely by CMV exposure. An association between a missense DCLRE1C variant and V-gene and J-gene trimming of TCR beta chains was found in a later genetic analysis and replicated in an independent cohort. A group of highly shared sequence variants was considered likely to be a technical artifact of the sequencing pipeline. In a later analysis, the rate of TCR association differed among HLA loci, with DRB1 alleles having the most associated TCRs and HLA-C alleles having the fewest. In vitro tests confirmed that three of the cytomegalovirus-associated TCR beta chains recognize cytomegalovirus antigens. A later analysis reported that several top co-occurrence clusters appeared linked to parvovirus B19, influenza, CMV and Epstein-Barr virus. In the study, some 160 TCR beta chains were listed as associated with cytomegalovirus. Specific HLA alleles were associated with 15,000 to 20,000 TCR beta sequences at a false discovery rate of 0.05 in a later analysis. In an earlier analysis of fewer than 750 of the donors, most TCR beta V segments were observed in productive rearrangements about 87% or about 30% of the time, broadly matching IMGT annotations. Strong co-occurrence of HLA alleles, especially DR and DQ, made assigning TCR associations to individual alleles difficult. This cohort had only TCR beta chains sequenced, and the lack of alpha or paired-chain data limited which features could be detected. The authors suggested that the approach could potentially be generalized to other disease states and immunological phenotypes. Some IMGT-functional V segments, including TRBV6-2 and TRBV6-3, could not be told apart with the 87-base-pair reads, so those segments were excluded. Most TCR sequences were observed very rarely across donors, whereas some public TCRs were present in many individuals. Presence/absence analyses assumed roughly uniform sequencing depth across donors, an assumption that may not hold. Because some donors lacked HLA typing at each locus, the association tests relied only on the typed subset. Compared with equally common non-associated chains, HLA-associated TCR beta chains in a later analysis were more clonally expanded and had lower generation probabilities.

The library was built by means of the immunoSEQ multiplex PCR assay. For the multiplex PCR, a mixture combining 60 forward primers for TCR Vbeta segments and 13 reverse primers for TCR Jbeta segments was used. The CDR3 region of rearranged TCR beta genes was amplified from genomic DNA with a multiplex PCR assay. The Illumina HiSeq System was used to sequence the amplified TCR beta libraries as 87-base-pair reads. The original methods were these. Across the 600 to 700 repertoires, a later analysis counted 78 million or so unique TCR beta chains, roughly 11 million of which were shared by at least two donors. Raw reads were error-corrected and collapsed into unique sequences by a nearest-neighbor algorithm in which closely related sequences were merged to remove PCR and sequencing errors. Alignment of CDR3 sequences to IMGT reference sequences was used to assign V, D and J gene segments. For a sequence to be retained, at least a six-nucleotide match to both a V gene segment and a J gene segment was required. A rearrangement counted as productive if the CDR3 had no stop codons and remained in frame with V and J, and every other rearrangement counted as non-productive. Following IMGT convention, CDR3 was defined as the stretch from the second conserved V-encoded cysteine up to the conserved J-encoded phenylalanine. The earlier analysis of some 580 of the donors excluded any sequence lacking an unambiguous match to a single V gene segment. An earlier analysis of 587 of the donors classified V segments as functional when productive rearrangements were above 56.7% and as segregating when the standard deviation between donors was above 5%. To diagnose cytomegalovirus status from the catalog of TCR beta chain sequences, a statistical classification framework was built. In a later analysis, V and J genes were assigned by comparing TCR nucleotide sequences against IMGT/GENE-DB human TR gene sequences. Using the TCRdist pipeline, a later analysis assigned CDR3 sequences along with most-parsimonious VDJ recombination scenarios. In a later analysis, each TCR beta chain was defined by its CDR3 amino acid sequence together with its V-gene family, and reads without a unique V-gene family were excluded. A later analysis removed 600 or so highly shared, low-generation-probability nucleotide sequences to deal with suspected cross-contamination and a sequencing artifact. In a later analysis, a clonal expansion index for each public chain was calculated from normalized within-repertoire ranks of inferred template counts. A later analysis computed generation probabilities with a VDJ recombination model fitted to out-of-frame rearrangements, and checked the results against IGoR. A later analysis scored TCR-TCR, TCR-HLA and TCR-CMV co-occurrence with hypergeometric tests, applying a repertoire-size bias correction to TCR pairs. False discovery rates were estimated in a later analysis by permuting HLA or CMV assignments 20 times. In a later analysis, co-occurring TCRs were grouped using DBSCAN, with TCRdist sequence similarity added in when clustering inside HLA-allele-positive subsets. Repertoires with fewer than 30,000 or more than 120,000 public chains were left out of co-occurrence clustering, as were four to six repertoires with anomalous nucleotide sharing. Drawn from immuneACCESS, this table holds only the in-frame rearrangements with V and J called that TCRdb kept. Clones are partly lost; checked studies trace under half to an unresolved V gene and leave the rest unexplained. V, J and clone size derive from that table, while D and trimming were established from the DNA sequence. The sample records roughly 130,000 clones, roughly 70% of which are singletons. The top ten clones comprise 2.1% of the sample.

The cohort was made up of hundreds of healthy bone marrow donors. All cohort members were sampled while nominally healthy, although unrecorded immune exposures were likely present. The donor was CMV seropositive and belonged to the group of around 300 seropositive cohort members. A peripheral blood sample was collected from each donor, and TCR beta sequencing was performed on peripheral blood mononuclear cells. Genomic DNA was extracted from the blood cell samples with the Qiagen DNeasy Blood Extraction Kit. V is pared back by 3 bases and J by 6 bases, with 9 bases lying between the germline termini. Its CDR3 holds 13 amino acids, cysteine through phenylalanine. Solely the CDR3 DNA is kept, with 39 bases framed from the first base. From the germline V gene, CDR1 is KGHSH and CDR2 is LQKENI. In this sample, this clone turned up once. Its specific antigen is unknown. Base quality data are lacking; no much larger clone is found one base away. The same CDR3 is also encoded by other DNA sequences in this sample.

The TCR comes from a woman aged 40-49 years in good health and CMV-seropositive. Recombination connected TRBV18 to TRBJ1-5; the D region possibly corresponds to TRBD1 (5 bases align). Input material: PBMCs. The nucleotide sequence is given as TGTGCCAGCTCACCGCCCGGGGGTCAGCCCCAGCATTTT. This codes for CASSPPGGQPQHF.